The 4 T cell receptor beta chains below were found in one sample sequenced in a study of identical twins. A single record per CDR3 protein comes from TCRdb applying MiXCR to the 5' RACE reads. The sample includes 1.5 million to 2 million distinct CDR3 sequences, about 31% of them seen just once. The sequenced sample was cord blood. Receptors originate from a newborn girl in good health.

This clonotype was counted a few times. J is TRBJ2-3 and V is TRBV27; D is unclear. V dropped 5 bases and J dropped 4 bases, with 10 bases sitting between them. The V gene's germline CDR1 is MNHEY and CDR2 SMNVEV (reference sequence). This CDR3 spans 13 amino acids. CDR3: CASSTSRADTQYF. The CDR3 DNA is TGTGCCAGCAGTACTTCAAGGGCAGATACGCAGTATTTT.

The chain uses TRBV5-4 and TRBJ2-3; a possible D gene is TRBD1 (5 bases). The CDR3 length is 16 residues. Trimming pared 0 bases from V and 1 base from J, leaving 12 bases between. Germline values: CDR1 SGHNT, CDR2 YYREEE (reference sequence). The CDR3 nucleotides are TGTGCCAGCAGCTTGGCTCGTGACAGCCGCACAGATACGCAGTATTTT. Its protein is CASSLARDSRTDTQYF.

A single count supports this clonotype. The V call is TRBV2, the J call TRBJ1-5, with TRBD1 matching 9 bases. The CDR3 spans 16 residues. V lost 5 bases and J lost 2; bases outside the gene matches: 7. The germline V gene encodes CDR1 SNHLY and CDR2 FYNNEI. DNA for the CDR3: TGTGCCAGCAGTACGGACAGGGGAAGGCGCAATCAGCCCCAGCATTTT. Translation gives CASSTDRGRRNQPQHF.

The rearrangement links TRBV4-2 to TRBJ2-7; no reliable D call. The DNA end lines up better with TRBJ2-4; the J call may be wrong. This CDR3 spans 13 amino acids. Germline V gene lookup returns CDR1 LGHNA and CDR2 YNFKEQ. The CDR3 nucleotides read TGTGCCAGCAGCCCTTACAGAAAGTACATTCAGTACTTC. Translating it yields CASSPYRKYIQYF.